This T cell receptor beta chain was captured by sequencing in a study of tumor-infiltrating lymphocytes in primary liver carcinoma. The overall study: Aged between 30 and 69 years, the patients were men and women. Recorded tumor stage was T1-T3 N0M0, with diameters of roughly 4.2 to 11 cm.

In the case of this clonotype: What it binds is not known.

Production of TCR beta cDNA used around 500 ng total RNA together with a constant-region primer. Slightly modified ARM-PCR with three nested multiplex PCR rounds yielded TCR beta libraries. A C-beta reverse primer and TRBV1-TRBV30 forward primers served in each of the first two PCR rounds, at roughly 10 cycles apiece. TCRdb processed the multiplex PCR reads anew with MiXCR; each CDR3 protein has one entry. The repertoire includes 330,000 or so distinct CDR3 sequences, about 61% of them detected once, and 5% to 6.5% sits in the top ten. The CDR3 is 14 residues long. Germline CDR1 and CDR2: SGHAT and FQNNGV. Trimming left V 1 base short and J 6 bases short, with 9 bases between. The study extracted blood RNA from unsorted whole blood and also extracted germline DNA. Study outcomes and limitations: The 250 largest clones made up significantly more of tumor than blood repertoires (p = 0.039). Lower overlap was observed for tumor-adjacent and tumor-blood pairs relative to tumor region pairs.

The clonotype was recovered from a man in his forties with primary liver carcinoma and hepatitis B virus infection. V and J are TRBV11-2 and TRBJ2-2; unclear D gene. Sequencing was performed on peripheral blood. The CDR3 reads CASSLVLESGELFF. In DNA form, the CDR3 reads TGTGCCAGCAGCTTAGTCCTGGAGTCCGGGGAGCTGTTTTTT.